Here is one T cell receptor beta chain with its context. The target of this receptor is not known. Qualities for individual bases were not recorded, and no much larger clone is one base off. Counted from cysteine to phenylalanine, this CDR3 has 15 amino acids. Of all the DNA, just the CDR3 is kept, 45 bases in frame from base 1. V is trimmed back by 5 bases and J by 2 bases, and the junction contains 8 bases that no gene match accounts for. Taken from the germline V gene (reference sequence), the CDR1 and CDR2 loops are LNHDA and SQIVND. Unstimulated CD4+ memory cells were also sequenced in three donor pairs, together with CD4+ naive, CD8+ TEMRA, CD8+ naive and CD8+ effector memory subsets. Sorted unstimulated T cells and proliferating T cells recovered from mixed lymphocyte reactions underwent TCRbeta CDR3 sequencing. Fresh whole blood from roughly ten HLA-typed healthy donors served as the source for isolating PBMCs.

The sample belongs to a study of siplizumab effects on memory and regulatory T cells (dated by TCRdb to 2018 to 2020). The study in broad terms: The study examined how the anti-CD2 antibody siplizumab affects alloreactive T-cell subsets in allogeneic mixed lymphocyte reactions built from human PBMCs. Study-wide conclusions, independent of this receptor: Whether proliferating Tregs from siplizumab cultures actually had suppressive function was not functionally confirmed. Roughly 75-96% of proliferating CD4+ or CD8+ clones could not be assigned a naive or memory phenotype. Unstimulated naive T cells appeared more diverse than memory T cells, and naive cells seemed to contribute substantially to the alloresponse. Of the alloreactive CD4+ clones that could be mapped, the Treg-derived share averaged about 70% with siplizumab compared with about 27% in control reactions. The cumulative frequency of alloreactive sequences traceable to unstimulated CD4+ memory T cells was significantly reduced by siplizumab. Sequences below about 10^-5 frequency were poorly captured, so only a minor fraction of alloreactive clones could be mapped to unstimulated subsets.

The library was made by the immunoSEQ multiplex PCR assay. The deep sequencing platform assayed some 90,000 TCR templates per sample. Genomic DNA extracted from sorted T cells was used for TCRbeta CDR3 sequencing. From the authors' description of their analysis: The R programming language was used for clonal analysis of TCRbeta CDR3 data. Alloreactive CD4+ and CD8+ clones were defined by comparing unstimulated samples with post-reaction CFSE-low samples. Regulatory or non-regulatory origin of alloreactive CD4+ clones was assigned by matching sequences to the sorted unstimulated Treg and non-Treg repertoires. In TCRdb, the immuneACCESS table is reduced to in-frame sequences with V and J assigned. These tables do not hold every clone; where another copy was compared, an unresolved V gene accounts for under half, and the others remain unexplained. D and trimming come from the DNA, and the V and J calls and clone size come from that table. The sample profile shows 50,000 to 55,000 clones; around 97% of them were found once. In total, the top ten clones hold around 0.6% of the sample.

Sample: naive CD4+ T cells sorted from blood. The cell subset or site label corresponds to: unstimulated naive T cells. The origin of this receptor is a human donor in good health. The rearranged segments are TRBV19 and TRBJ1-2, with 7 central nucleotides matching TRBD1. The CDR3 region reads CASSPTLTGNYGYTF. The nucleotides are TGTGCCAGTAGTCCAACACTGACAGGGAACTATGGCTACACCTTC. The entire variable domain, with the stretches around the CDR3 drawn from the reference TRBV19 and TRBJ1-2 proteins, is DGGITQSPKYLFRKEGQNVTLSCEQNLNHDAMYWYRQDPGQGLRLIYYSQIVNDFQKGDIAEGYSVSREKKESFPLTVTSAQKNPTAFYLCASSPTLTGNYGYTFGSGTRLTVV.